This T cell receptor (beta chain) emerged from a study of monozygotic twins with inflammatory bowel disease. TCRdb reprocessed the 5' RACE reads and stores each CDR3 protein as one record, lacking DNA. The sample table sets out around 400,000 distinct CDR3 sequences. This CDR3 region has 15 residues. Germline V gene sequence: CDR1 SGHRS, CDR2 YFSETQ. The chain joins TRBV5-1 to TRBJ1-3; TCRdb gives TRBD1 as the D gene, but with no DNA this cannot be confirmed. The specimen was blood. The TCR was taken from a human donor with ulcerative colitis or Crohn's disease, or a healthy co-twin of an affected twin (not recorded which). The CDR3 sequence is CASSLGTGGGNTIYF. The complete variable domain, with remaining parts taken from reference TRBV5-1 and TRBJ1-3, reads KAGVTQTPRYLIKTRGQQVTLSCSPISGHRSVSWYQQTPGQGLQFLFEYFSETQRNKGNFPGRFSGRQFSNSRSEMNVSTLELGDSALYLCASSLGTGGGNTIYFGEGSWLTVV.